These T cell receptor beta chains were read from a single sample in a study of cytomegalovirus exposure and HLA in healthy donors. TCRdb's copy holds only in-frame clones and misses some; the assay was immunoSEQ multiplex PCR. The data show about 140,000 clones, and the top ten clones hold 0.8% to 1%. The specimen sequenced was PBMCs. Receptors originate from a male donor in good health and CMV-seronegative. Each CDR3 is given with its conserved first and last residue. Fields, in order: J gene, V gene, D gene, CDR3 DNA, CDR3 protein. A D gene is named only where the DNA matches it firmly.

>TRBJ2-3|TRBV11-2|-
TGTGCCAGCAGCCGAGGAGATACGCAGTATTTT
CASSRGDTQYF
>TRBJ1-5|TRBV10-3|-
TGTGCCATCAGTGAGGGGGAGTATCAGCCCCAGCATTTT
CAISEGEYQPQHF
>TRBJ2-5|TRBV19|TRBD2
TGTGCCAGTAGTATAGGACTAGCGGGAGGGCGAGAGACCCAGTACTTC
CASSIGLAGGRETQYF
>TRBJ1-1|TRBV5-6|-
TGTGCCAGCAGCCCGGTGACAGACCTTGCCCTGACTGAAGCTTTCTTT
CASSPVTDLALTEAFF
>TRBJ2-3|TRBV9|TRBD2
TGTGCCAGCAGCTCTCGACTAGCGGGGACGAGCACAGATACGCAGTATTTT
CASSSRLAGTSTDTQYF
>TRBJ1-5|TRBV7-9|-
TGTGCCAGCAGCTTAGGTGGGACAACCGGGCAGCCCCAGCATTTT
CASSLGGTTGQPQHF
>TRBJ2-1|TRBV2|-
TGTGCCAGCAGTGAAGGGCTCCAAAGCTCCTACAATGAGCAGTTCTTC
CASSEGLQSSYNEQFF
>TRBJ1-6|TRBV6-5|-
TGTGCCAGCAGTTACTCGACCGCTAACGGGGATTCACCCCTCCACTTT
CASSYSTANGDSPLHF
>TRBJ1-5|TRBV20-1|-
TGCAGTGCAGGGGGAAAGCCCCAGCATTTT
CSAGGKPQHF
>TRBJ2-7|TRBV7-6|TRBD1
TGTGCCAGCAGCTTAGCTGAAATGGACAGGGGGCTCGAGCAGTACTTC
CASSLAEMDRGLEQYF
>TRBJ2-5|TRBV7-8|-
TGTGCCAGCAGATTCAGGAGGACAGCACAAGAGACCCAGTACTTC
CASRFRRTAQETQYF
>TRBJ1-3|TRBV4-2|TRBD1
TGTGCCAGCAGCCCACACAGAGGCGGGACAGGGTCTGGAAACACCATATATTTT
CASSPHRGGTGSGNTIYF
>TRBJ1-1|TRBV27|TRBD1
TGTGCCAGCAGGCCGACAGGGCGGGCGACGAACACTGAAGCTTTCTTT
CASRPTGRATNTEAFF
>TRBJ2-7|TRBV6-1|TRBD2
TGTGCCAGCAGTGGGGATCGGCTAGCGGGATCTCTGACCTACGAGCAGTACTTC
CASSGDRLAGSLTYEQYF
>TRBJ2-7|TRBV6-6|-
TGTGCCAGTGGACAGTTTACTCCCTACGAGCAGTACTTC
CASGQFTPYEQYF
>TRBJ1-1|TRBV11-2|-
TGTGCCAGCAGCTGGTTAACGGGGAACACTGAAGCTTTCTTT
CASSWLTGNTEAFF
>TRBJ1-4|TRBV19|-
TGTGCCAGTAGTATGTTACGGCAGGATAATGAAAAACTGTTTTTT
CASSMLRQDNEKLFF
>TRBJ1-3|TRBV18|-
TGTGCCAGCTCACAGGAGGATGTCGGCAATGGAAACACCATATATTTT
CASSQEDVGNGNTIYF
>TRBJ2-7|TRBV27|TRBD2
TGTGCCAGCAGTTTATCCCCCGAGCGGGGACGGTACGAGCAGTACTTC
CASSLSPERGRYEQYF
>TRBJ1-1|TRBV30|-
TGTGCCTGGAGTGTACGTTTTTTTGACTCGGGGACTGAAGCTTTCTTT
CAWSVRFFDSGTEAFF
>TRBJ1-5|TRBV27|TRBD1
TGTGCCAGCAGTTCCTCCGGGACAGGCAATCAGCCCCAGCATTTT
CASSSSGTGNQPQHF
>TRBJ1-3|TRBV29-1|-
TGCAGCGCCTACAGGGACGGCTCTGGAAACACCATATATTTT
CSAYRDGSGNTIYF
>TRBJ2-5|TRBV19|-
TGTGCCAGTAGTTTCGGCCAAGAGACCCAGTACTTC
CASSFGQETQYF
>TRBJ2-6|TRBV18|TRBD1
TGTGCCAGCTCACCGCGGCATCCTAGACAGGGGGCCAACTCTGGGGCCAACGTCCTGACTTTC
CASSPRHPRQGANSGANVLTF
>TRBJ1-3|TRBV6-5|-
TGTGCCAGCAGTTACTCGATAGGGGCGGCGGGAAACACCATATATTTT
CASSYSIGAAGNTIYF
>TRBJ2-6|TRBV7-9|-
TGTGCCAGCAGCTTAATACGGGACTCTGGGGCCAACGTCCTGACTTTC
CASSLIRDSGANVLTF
>TRBJ1-2|TRBV5-1|TRBD1
TGCGCCAGCAGCCGTCGGGACAGAGCCTATGGCTACACCTTC
CASSRRDRAYGYTF
>TRBJ1-4|TRBV29-1|-
TGCAGCGCCCTCGGGGGGGGCCCAACTAATGAAAAACTGTTTTTT
CSALGGGPTNEKLFF
>TRBJ1-4|TRBV5-1|-
TGCGCCAGTCGGACAGCGCCAACTAATGAAAAACTGTTTTTT
CASRTAPTNEKLFF
>TRBJ2-1|TRBV6-6|TRBD1
TGTGCCAGCAGTTTCCCGGACAGGTCAATGGAGCAGTTCTTC
CASSFPDRSMEQFF
>TRBJ1-2|TRBV18|-
TGTGCCAGCTCATCTCAGGGCGGCTATGGCTACACCTTC
CASSSQGGYGYTF
>TRBJ1-2|TRBV2|TRBD1
TGTGCCAGCAAGGTTCTGGGACAGGGGAACTATGGCTACACCTTC
CASKVLGQGNYGYTF
>TRBJ2-5|TRBV29-1|TRBD1
TGCAGCGTTGGGGGACAGGGCCCGGCGGAGACCCAGTACTTC
CSVGGQGPAETQYF
>TRBJ1-1|TRBV5-1|TRBD1
TGCGCCAGTCGAATCACAGGGGGTGAAGCTTTCTTT
CASRITGGEAFF